The next 4 T cell receptor beta chains were all read from a single sample in a study of blood T cell repertoires in COVID-19. Sequencing was performed with immunoSEQ multiplex PCR; in TCRdb, only in-frame clones are kept and a portion is missing. The sample has about 90,000 clones, approximately 90% seen once. The specimen was peripheral blood. The origin of the receptors is a human donor with active COVID-19. The donor label of this sample is uncertain.

This rearrangement joins TRBV5-1 to TRBJ2-7; 7 nucleotides match TRBD2. CDR1 is SGHRS and CDR2 is YFSETQ in the germline V gene. The J segment lost 4 bases and the V segment lost 4 bases, leaving 8 bases of the junction unmatched. This CDR3 has 14 amino acids. In nucleotides, the CDR3 is TGCGCCAGCAGCCGTCTAGCGGAACCTTACGAGCAGTACTTC. This translates into CASSRLAEPYEQYF.

This sequence joins TRBV9 and TRBJ1-3, with 7 nucleotides matching TRBD1. Germline loops: CDR1 SGDLS, CDR2 YYNGEE. The CDR3 totals 18 residues. Trimming removed 0 bases from V and 3 bases from J; junction bases left unmatched: 12. The CDR3 here is CASSVAQRQGGSGNTIYF. CDR3 bases: TGTGCCAGCAGCGTAGCTCAACGACAGGGTGGGAGTGGAAACACCATATATTTT.

This chain uses TRBV5-1 with TRBJ2-2, with a possible D match to TRBD2 (5 bases). CDR3 length equals 15 residues. Germline V gives CDR1 SGHRS, CDR2 YFSETQ. Between the trimmed V and J ends, which lost 4 bases and 4 bases, there was a span of 14 bases. In DNA, the CDR3 is TGCGCCAGCAGCCACCCACGAGAGGGCACCGGGGAGCTGTTTTTT. Translating gives CASSHPREGTGELFF.

The rearrangement links TRBV10-1 to TRBJ1-2; no clear D gene. The CDR3 has 18 residues. Germline CDR1 and CDR2: WNHNN and SYGVQD (reference sequence). Trimming left V 2 bases short and J 2 bases short, with 21 bases between. The DNA for the CDR3 is TGCGCCAGCAGTGAGCCAATATCCCTACCCTCTCAAAACTATGGCTACACCTTC. Its protein product is CASSEPISLPSQNYGYTF.